Reported below is one T cell receptor beta chain. The entry originates in a study of shared clonotypes between healthy human individuals. In germline, CDR1 is MGHDK, CDR2 SYGVNS. The trim removed 5 bases at V and 5 bases at J, leaving 14 bases unmatched. The CDR3 runs to 17 residues. Positively selected for CCR7, the CD45RO-negative cells used as naive CD8 cells excluded terminally differentiated effector memory CD45RA+ cells. Generated by immunoSEQ multiplex PCR, the TCRdb table keeps only in-frame clones and is missing some. In the table there are about 2.1 million clones, approximately 94% of which are singletons.

Sequenced input: naive CD8+ T cells from PBMCs. This receptor was taken from a man younger than 35 in good health. Some clones in this sample may be carry-over from other donors' samples. This chain connects TRBV25-1 to TRBJ2-1; TRBD2 aligns across 8 bases. CDR3 DNA sequence: TGTGCCAGCAGTAGGCTGGCGGGAGGTGTATTAGACAATGAGCAGTTCTTC. Amino acids: CASSRLAGGVLDNEQFF.